The next 27 T cell receptor beta chains were all read from a single sample in a study of memory CD4+ T cells and cytomegalovirus serostatus. Assay: immunoSEQ multiplex PCR; the TCRdb copy retains only in-frame clones and omits some. Here the sample spans about 52,000 clones, 60% to 85% being singletons. Single viable CD3+CD4+CD8-CD45RO+ cells were sorted as the memory CD4+ T cells. Sequenced input: memory CD4+ T cells from blood. These receptor sequences come from an adult in good health and CMV-seropositive.

The genes are TRBV29-1 and TRBJ2-1; TRBD2 matches 15 bases. The CDR3 extends over 17 amino acids. V lost 7 bases to trimming and J lost 12 bases; unmatched junction nucleotides: 19. Germline values: CDR1 SQVTM, CDR2 ANQGSEA. CDR3 residues: CSAQGLAGGGGRGGQFF. CDR3 nucleotide sequence: TGCAGCGCCCAGGGACTAGCGGGAGGCGGGGGTAGGGGTGGGCAGTTCTTC.

This clone appeared a few times. This chain links TRBV10-2 with TRBJ1-5; 8 bases match TRBD1. CDR1 and CDR2 from the germline V gene are WSHSY and SAAADI. The CDR3 totals 13 residues. Unmatched junction bases numbered 4, after V lost 6 bases and J lost 6 bases. The CDR3 sequence: CASRQGEIQPQHF. CDR3 DNA sequence: TGCGCCAGCAGACAGGGGGAAATTCAGCCCCAGCATTTT.

The CDR3 is CASSVVQGGQETQYF. The CDR3 DNA reads TGTGCCAGCAGCGTAGTACAGGGGGGCCAAGAGACCCAGTACTTC. The V and J genes are TRBV9 and TRBJ2-5, with TRBD1 matching 8 bases. The germline gives CDR1 SGDLS, CDR2 YYNGEE. Trimming took 0 bases from V and 1 from J; bases not matched to a gene: 2. This CDR3 contains 15 residues.

This clone was found a few times. This sequence joins TRBV19 and TRBJ2-2; 9 bases align to TRBD2. Germline V gene lookup returns CDR1 LNHDA and CDR2 SQIVND (reference sequence). This CDR3 is built from 14 residues. With V trimmed by 3 bases and J by 6 bases, 2 bases remained unmatched. CDR3 protein: CASSIQRGAGELFF. The CDR3, as DNA: TGTGCCAGTAGTATCCAGCGGGGGGCCGGGGAGCTGTTTTTT.

The V gene is TRBV19, the J gene TRBJ1-2, with 8 bases aligning to TRBD1. Trimming removed 5 bases from V and 12 bases from J; junction bases left unmatched: 14. This CDR3 comprises 14 residues. Germline V gene data show CDR1 as LNHDA and CDR2 as SQIVND (reference sequence). The CDR3 loop reads CASSRQGKVLGNTF. The CDR3 region has the DNA TGTGCCAGTAGTCGACAGGGGAAGGTCTTGGGGAACACCTTC.

This rearrangement joins TRBV5-1 to TRBJ1-2; D is unclear. Germline CDR1 and CDR2: SGHRS and YFSETQ. V was cut by 2 bases and J by 2 bases, with 19 bases left in between. The CDR3 covers 17 residues. CDR3 amino acids: CASSFSQVVGENYGYTF. The CDR3 nucleotides read TGCGCCAGCAGCTTCTCTCAGGTTGTAGGCGAAAACTATGGCTACACCTTC.

The chain has TRBV7-3 and TRBJ1-1, with 8 bases fitting TRBD1. Germline-derived CDR1 and CDR2 are SGHTA and FQGTGA. V lost 4 bases and J lost 3; bases outside the gene matches: 1. The CDR3 length is 13 residues. This CDR3 reads CASSSQGDTEAFF. The CDR3 nucleotides read TGTGCCAGCAGCTCACAGGGGGACACTGAAGCTTTCTTT.

The V and J genes are TRBV19 and TRBJ2-1, with TRBD1 matching 9 bases. CDR3 size: 15 residues. The germline gives CDR1 LNHDA, CDR2 SQIVND (reference sequence). Unmatched junction bases numbered 2, after V lost 3 bases and J lost 2 bases. In DNA, the CDR3 is TGTGCCAGTAGTATGGACAGGGGAGCCTACAATGAGCAGTTCTTC. Amino acid sequence: CASSMDRGAYNEQFF.

This chain links TRBV7-2 with TRBJ1-1, with D unresolved. Germline V CDR1 and CDR2: SGHTA, FQGNSA. The V end lost 5 bases, the J end lost 2 bases, and 12 bases lay between the germline ends. This CDR3 is 14 amino acids long. The CDR3 here is CASSPSGGNTEAFF. CDR3 nucleotide sequence: TGTGCCAGCAGCCCGTCGGGAGGTAACACTGAAGCTTTCTTT.

V gene TRBV15 combines with J gene TRBJ2-1; possible D gene TRBD1, 6 bases. V lost 1 base to trimming and J lost 6 bases, with 13 bases between them. The germline CDR1 and CDR2 sequences are LNHNV and YYDKDF (reference sequence). The CDR3 runs to 15 residues. CDR3: CATSRGGQGTNEQFF. The CDR3 DNA sequence: TGTGCCACCAGCAGAGGAGGCCAGGGGACCAATGAGCAGTTCTTC.

J is TRBJ1-2 and V is TRBV6-1; D remains unclear. This CDR3 is built from 13 residues. With 5 bases removed from V and 0 bases from J, the gap between germline ends came to 7 bases. From germline, CDR1 is MNHNS and CDR2 SASEGT. CDR3 amino acids: CASSSDSNYGYTF. The CDR3 nucleotides are TGTGCCAGCAGTTCGGACTCTAACTATGGCTACACCTTC.

The CDR3 DNA follows: TGTGCCAGCTCACCACAGGGACCGAACACCGGGGAGCTGTTTTTT. Translation gives CASSPQGPNTGELFF. The J gene is TRBJ2-2, the V gene TRBV18; TRBD1 or TRBD2 may be the D gene (5 bases each). The CDR3 runs to 15 residues. The ends were cut back, 1 base at V and 0 bases at J, with 6 bases in the middle. Per germline, CDR1 KGHSH and CDR2 LQKENI.

This sequence joins TRBV5-4 and TRBJ1-3; 8 positions match TRBD1. Per germline, CDR1 SGHNT and CDR2 YYREEE (reference sequence). J gave up 3 bases and V 1 base, and 6 bases lay outside the gene matches. CDR3 size: 16 residues. The CDR3 DNA reads as TGTGCCAGCAGCTTGCCAGGGGGCTCCAGTGGAAACACCATATATTTT. This sequence encodes CASSLPGGSSGNTIYF. The entire variable domain, with the rest obtained from reference TRBV5-4 and TRBJ1-3, is as follows: ETGVTQSPTHLIKTRGQQVTLRCSSQSGHNTVSWYQQALGQGPQFIFQYYREEENGRGNFPPRFSGLQFPNYSSELNVNALELDDSALYLCASSLPGGSSGNTIYFGEGSWLTVV.

The V and J genes are TRBV30 and TRBJ1-2, with 8 bases matching TRBD1. The germline V gene encodes CDR1 GTSNPN and CDR2 SVGIG (reference sequence). The CDR3 totals 14 residues. Unmatched junction bases numbered 6, after V lost 5 bases and J lost 1 base. The CDR3 region is CAWGRDRYNYGYTF. The CDR3 DNA reads TGTGCCTGGGGCCGGGACAGGTATAACTATGGCTACACCTTC.

The chain couples TRBV7-9 to TRBJ2-3; 7 bases fit TRBD1. V gave up 5 bases and J gave up 4 bases; unmatched junction bases: 6. The V gene's germline CDR1 is SEHNR and CDR2 FQNEAQ (reference sequence). This CDR3 region has 14 residues. Written as DNA, the CDR3 is TGTGCCAGCAGCCCCCGACAGGGTTCAGATACGCAGTATTTT. This encodes CASSPRQGSDTQYF.

This clone was observed a handful of times. The J gene is TRBJ2-2, the V gene TRBV6-1; TRBD2 is a possible D gene (6 bases). CDR3 length: 13 residues. Germline values: CDR1 MNHNS, CDR2 SASEGT. Trimming shortened V by 2 bases and J by 7 bases, and 8 bases separated the two germline ends. The CDR3 bases are TGTGCCAGCAGTGAAAGGCGGGGCGGGGAGCTGTTTTTT. Residues: CASSERRGGELFF.

The chain is built from TRBV6-5 and TRBJ1-1; 7 positions match TRBD1. Germline CDR1 reads MNHEY; CDR2 reads SVGAGI. This CDR3 has 15 amino acids. Unmatched junction bases numbered 8, after V lost 6 bases and J lost 1 base. Here the CDR3 DNA reads TGTGCCAGCAGGAAGACAGGGACGCGGAACACTGAAGCTTTCTTT. This translates into CASRKTGTRNTEAFF.

In this sample, this clone turned up once. The chain is built from TRBV2 and TRBJ2-1; D is uncertain. CDR3 length: 15 residues. V lost 2 bases to trimming and J lost 7 bases, with 15 bases between them. Germline assignment: CDR1 SNHLY and CDR2 FYNNEI. The CDR3 nucleotides read TGTGCCAGCAGTGAAAACCGTGGCCGGACGAATGAGCAGTTCTTC. Translation: CASSENRGRTNEQFF.

V usage is TRBV28 and J usage is TRBJ2-3, with TRBD2 matching over 11 bases. CDR3 size: 16 residues. The junction had 9 bases not matched to a gene; V was cut back by 5 bases and J by 5 bases. CDR1 is MDHEN and CDR2 is SYDVKM in the germline V gene. The CDR3 region has the DNA TGTGCCAGCAGTCCTAGCGGGAGGTTCTTAAAAGATACGCAGTATTTT. It translates to CASSPSGRFLKDTQYF.

The DNA of the CDR3 is TGTGCCAGCGGGAAAGACAGGTCCTACGAGCAGTACTTC. It is translated as CASGKDRSYEQYF. This chain links TRBV6-1 with TRBJ2-7, with D possibly matching TRBD1 (6 bases). In germline, CDR1 is MNHNS, CDR2 SASEGT. V shed 8 bases and J shed 1 base, with 12 bases lying between them. The CDR3 has 13 amino acids.

The chain couples TRBV15 to TRBJ1-1; 7 bases align to TRBD1. V lost 3 bases to trimming and J lost 1 base; unmatched junction nucleotides: 8. Germline loops: CDR1 LNHNV, CDR2 YYDKDF (reference sequence). This CDR3 is built from 16 residues. The DNA of the CDR3 is TGTGCCACCAGCAGGGCAGGAGGACAGGCGAACACTGAAGCTTTCTTT. Translating it yields CATSRAGGQANTEAFF. Combining the CDR3 with reference TRBV15 and TRBJ1-1 gives the whole variable domain DAMVIQNPRYQVTQFGKPVTLSCSQTLNHNVMYWYQQKSSQAPKLLFHYYDKDFNNEADTPDNFQSRRPNTSFCFLDIRSPGLGDTAMYLCATSRAGGQANTEAFFGQGTRLTVV.

The chain couples TRBV9 to TRBJ2-5; TRBD1 might be the D (5 bases). The CDR3 covers 14 residues. The germline V gene encodes CDR1 SGDLS and CDR2 YYNGEE. V lost 0 bases and J lost 5, with 11 bases in between. The DNA for the CDR3 is TGTGCCAGCAGCGTAGCTGTGGGGCCGGAGACCCAGTACTTC. Encoded protein: CASSVAVGPETQYF.

The rearrangement joins TRBV27 to TRBJ2-1; D is unclear. V was cut by 2 bases and J by 2 bases, with 19 bases left in between. Germline CDR1 MNHEY, CDR2 SMNVEV (reference sequence). This CDR3 comprises 18 residues. CDR3 region: CASSLSFRRVEAYNEQFF. The CDR3 DNA reads TGTGCCAGCAGTTTAAGCTTTCGTCGGGTAGAGGCCTACAATGAGCAGTTCTTC.

The chain has TRBV28 and TRBJ2-2, with a tentative D call TRBD2 (5 bases). Trimming removed 7 bases at V and 6 bases at J, with 12 bases between. CDR1 MDHEN and CDR2 SYDVKM come from the germline V gene. The CDR3 totals 13 residues. CDR3 in amino acids: CASTGSWAGELFF. The CDR3 DNA is TGTGCCAGCACGGGGAGCTGGGCCGGGGAGCTGTTTTTT. The variable domain in full, with the rest retrieved from reference TRBV28 and TRBJ2-2, is DVKVTQSSRYLVKRTGEKVFLECVQDMDHENMFWYRQDPGLGLRLIYFSYDVKMKEKGDIPEGYSVSREKKERFSLILESASTNQTSMYLCASTGSWAGELFFGEGSRLTVL.

This clone has just one count. J is TRBJ1-5 and V is TRBV6-6, with 7 positions matching TRBD1. CDR1 and CDR2 from the germline V gene are MNHNY and SVGAGI (reference sequence). This CDR3 comprises 14 residues. Trimming removed 8 bases from V and 0 bases from J; junction bases left unmatched: 4. CDR3 protein: CASRDRHSNQPQHF. The DNA of the CDR3 is TGTGCCAGCCGGGACAGACATAGCAATCAGCCCCAGCATTTT.

V gene TRBV4-3 combines with J gene TRBJ1-3; no firm D call. The CDR3 runs 15 residues. V was cut by 1 base and J by 1 base, with 8 bases left in between. The germline V gene encodes CDR1 LGHNA and CDR2 YSLEER. The CDR3 sequence is CASSQVLGSGNTIYF. The CDR3 DNA is TGCGCCAGCAGCCAAGTACTGGGATCTGGAAACACCATATATTTT.

The rearrangement links TRBV6-5 to TRBJ2-2; D is undetermined. This CDR3 region has 15 residues. Trimming removed 5 bases from V and 1 base from J, with 11 bases in between. The germline V gene encodes CDR1 MNHEY and CDR2 SVGAGI. CDR3 sequence: CASSPKWGNTGELFF. CDR3 in DNA: TGTGCCAGCAGTCCCAAGTGGGGGAACACCGGGGAGCTGTTTTTT.